This T cell receptor (beta chain) was obtained from a study of monozygotic twins with inflammatory bowel disease. The CDR3 is 16 residues long. CDR1 is ENHRY, CDR2 SYGVKD, per germline. Every sample had its cDNA made across eight separate reactions. For each CDR3 protein, TCRdb gives one entry from its re-call of the 5' RACE reads, without DNA. Its listing shows 300,000 to 400,000 distinct CDR3 sequences. Sequenced sample: blood. The chain employs TRBV10-3 and TRBJ2-7; TCRdb indicates TRBD1, and absent DNA this call remains unverified. The receptor comes from a human donor with ulcerative colitis or Crohn's disease, or a healthy co-twin of an affected twin (not recorded which). CDR3 sequence: CAISESKGGRGHEQYF.